The TCR beta chain under discussion was sequenced for a study of blood T cell repertoires in COVID-19. Background on the study: Samples taken during acute and convalescent COVID-19 were collected in the United States, Italy and Spain. PBMCs, B-cell-depleted T cells, or T cells were the source of the cDNA or gDNA that made up the material.

V gave up 5 bases and J gave up 2 bases; unmatched junction bases: 6. CDR1 is GTSNPN and CDR2 is SVGIG in the germline V gene (reference sequence). The CDR3 covers 14 residues. In the authors' methods: Estimation of nucleated cell counts was performed using reference gene primer amplification. The assay was immunoSEQ multiplex PCR, and TCRdb's table has in-frame clones only and misses some. V and J calls plus clone size are reproduced from that table; the DNA served to infer D and trimming. The data show fewer than 200,000 clones, 88% seen once. The clonotype originates from a man aged 60 to 69 with acute or convalescent COVID-19. The chain links TRBV30 to TRBJ2-1, with 7 bases matching TRBD2. Sequences were obtained from peripheral blood. The CDR3 is CAWSPGGTYNEQFF. CDR3 bases: TGTGCCTGGTCTCCCGGGGGGACCTACAATGAGCAGTTCTTC.